Shown below are 6 T cell receptor beta chains from a single sample sequenced in a study of Ad26.COV2.S vaccination and SARS-CoV-2 variants. Treatment here: around 19 received Ad26.COV2.S at low or high dose, single or two shots; 5 received placebo; per-sample allocation not given. Collection of the samples took place on day 63 after the first injection of vaccine or placebo. Some clones are missing from TCRdb's copy, which holds only in-frame ones; the method was immunoSEQ multiplex PCR. This table has a few hundred thousand clones, around 92% appearing once. Sample: peripheral blood, taken in a trial of Ad26.COV2.S vaccine versus placebo. These receptors all come from a person aged 18-65 years who received the Ad26.COV2.S COVID-19 vaccine or a placebo.

The chain links TRBV5-6 to TRBJ2-1; 7 bases line up with TRBD1. The J segment lost 0 bases and the V segment lost 5 bases, leaving 8 bases of the junction unmatched. Germline V gene lookup returns CDR1 SGHDT and CDR2 YYEEEE. The CDR3 sequence is 16 residues long. The chain's CDR3 is CASSRDSSSSYNEQFF. Here the CDR3 DNA reads TGTGCCAGCAGTCGGGACAGTTCGAGCTCCTACAATGAGCAGTTCTTC.

V gene TRBV4-3 combines with J gene TRBJ2-7, with TRBD2 matching 7 bases. This CDR3 contains 16 residues. CDR1 is LGHNA, CDR2 YSLEER, per germline. Unmatched junction bases numbered 6, after V lost 1 base and J lost 0 bases. The CDR3 reads CASSQVWASGSYEQYF. The CDR3 DNA reads TGCGCCAGCAGCCAAGTCTGGGCTAGCGGCTCCTACGAGCAGTACTTC.

This clone was counted a single time. The chain carries TRBV9 and TRBJ2-5, with a weak D call TRBD2 (6 bases). The CDR3 is made up of 16 amino acids. Trimming took off 0 bases at V and 0 bases at J, with 12 bases between the two ends. Germline values: CDR1 SGDLS, CDR2 YYNGEE. CDR3 protein: CASSVGTLANQETQYF. The CDR3, as DNA: TGTGCCAGCAGCGTAGGAACGCTAGCGAACCAAGAGACCCAGTACTTC.

The chain employs TRBV9 and TRBJ1-5; D perhaps matches TRBD1 (5 bases). In germline, CDR1 is SGDLS, CDR2 YYNGEE. The CDR3 length is 12 residues. Trimming removed 4 bases at V and 5 bases at J, with 7 bases between. CDR3 in amino acids: CASSRGDQPQHF. CDR3 bases: TGTGCCAGCAGCCGAGGGGATCAGCCCCAGCATTTT. The whole variable domain, remainder taken from reference TRBV9 and TRBJ1-5, is DSGVTQTPKHLITATGQRVTLRCSPRSGDLSVYWYQQSLDQGLQFLIQYYNGEERAKGNILERFSAQQFPDLHSELNLSSLELGDSALYFCASSRGDQPQHFGDGTRLSIL.

This chain joins TRBV7-6 and TRBJ1-5; D is possibly TRBD1 (5 bases). The germline V gene has CDR1 SGHVS and CDR2 FNYEAQ. The V gene lost 5 bases and the J gene lost 4 bases, with 24 bases spanning the gap. This CDR3 is built from 18 residues. Here the CDR3 DNA reads TGTGCCAGCAGCCATACTAGGGCGGGGGTCAGGGTTAATCAGCCCCAGCATTTT. Its protein is CASSHTRAGVRVNQPQHF.

The chain couples TRBV6-2 or TRBV6-3 to TRBJ1-2, with unresolved D. Per germline, CDR1 MNHEY and CDR2 SVGEGT. The CDR3 spans 15 residues. The V end lost 4 bases, the J end lost 3 bases, and 15 bases lay between the germline ends. The CDR3, as DNA: TGTGCCAGCAGTTCCTCCCACCGGATATACTATGGCTACACCTTC. Its protein product is CASSSSHRIYYGYTF.